These 5 T cell receptor beta chains were sequenced from one sample in a study of blood T cell repertoires in COVID-19. Generated by immunoSEQ multiplex PCR, the TCRdb table keeps only in-frame clones and is missing some. The table lists 150,000 or so clones, about 90% of them singletons. The specimen sequenced was peripheral blood. Every receptor here comes from a woman aged 70-85 years with acute or convalescent COVID-19.

V and J are TRBV2 and TRBJ2-7; a weak D match, TRBD2 (5 bases). V shed 5 bases and J shed 3 bases, with 11 bases lying between them. This CDR3 contains 13 residues. The germline gives CDR1 SNHLY, CDR2 FYNNEI. This CDR3 reads CASSRNRDYEQYF. The CDR3 nucleotides read TGTGCCAGCAGTAGGAACCGGGACTACGAGCAGTACTTC.

The J gene is TRBJ1-1, the V gene TRBV7-3; a weak D match, TRBD1 (5 bases). Germline CDR1 reads SGHTA; CDR2 reads FQGTGA. Trimming pared 1 base from V and 7 bases from J, leaving 10 bases between. The CDR3 covers 13 residues. The DNA of the CDR3 is TGTGCCAGCAGCTTAATAGGGGCTGGTGAAGCTTTCTTT. It yields the protein CASSLIGAGEAFF.

The chain has TRBV10-1 and TRBJ2-1, with TRBD2 identical over 7 bases. Germline values: CDR1 WNHNN, CDR2 SYGVQD (reference sequence). The trim removed 2 bases at V and 3 bases at J, leaving 10 bases unmatched. The CDR3 runs 17 residues. Here the CDR3 DNA reads TGCGCCAGCAGTGAGCCTCAGCGGGATCTTAGCTACAATGAGCAGTTCTTC. Translation: CASSEPQRDLSYNEQFF.

This chain uses TRBV18 with TRBJ1-5; no clear D gene. Germline V CDR1 and CDR2: KGHSH, LQKENI. The CDR3 loop spans 17 amino acids. The V end lost 4 bases, the J end lost 0 bases, and 16 bases lay between the germline ends. The CDR3 spells CASSRDPMRYSNQPQHF. DNA of the CDR3: TGTGCCAGCTCACGTGACCCGATGCGGTATAGCAATCAGCCCCAGCATTTT.

V usage is TRBV29-1 and J usage is TRBJ2-6; D may be TRBD1 (5 bases). Germline V gene data show CDR1 as SQVTM and CDR2 as ANQGSEA. The V and J ends lost 6 bases and 0 bases respectively, with 6 bases between them. The CDR3 runs to 13 residues. CDR3 loop: CSVQVSGANVLTF. In DNA form, the CDR3 reads TGCAGCGTACAGGTCTCTGGGGCCAACGTCCTGACTTTC.